This entry features one TCR beta chain sequence. The antigen remains undetermined. A much larger clone lies one base from this, so it may be a read error. TCRdb called the reads again in MiXCR, with one record for every CDR3 protein. The sample yields some 940,000 distinct CDR3 sequences, around 30% seen once. This record comes from a study of T cell repertoires in cytomegalovirus infection. Study findings and constraints: HLA-C-restricted CMV clonotypes gave the most frequent clonotype in two of eight donors.

In germline, CDR1 is MNHEY, CDR2 SMNVEV (reference sequence). Trimming took 3 bases from V and 2 from J, leaving 11 bases between them. The CDR3 sequence is 15 residues long. The chain joins TRBV27 to TRBJ1-5; unclear D gene. The sequenced sample was cultured CD8+ T cells from PBMCs, obtained from culture after CMV antigen stimulation. The TCR sequence derives from a human donor in good health (CMV status not recorded). Some clones in this sample may be carry-over from other donors' samples. Written as DNA, the CDR3 is TGTGCCAGCAGTTTGCGGGTGGCCGGCAATCAGCCCCAGCATTTT. This gives the protein CASSLRVAGNQPQHF.